Included here is one TCR beta chain sequence, with context. There is no known antigen for this receptor. No base qualities exist here, and no much larger clone lies one base off it. The data were obtained in a study of blood T cell repertoires in COVID-19 (dated by TCRdb to the early 2020s). Regarding the research as a whole: Samples covering the acute and convalescent phases of COVID-19 were provided by collaborators in the United States, Italy and Spain. The prospective study material was composed of cDNA or gDNA derived from T cells, B-cell-depleted T cells, or PBMCs. The dataset comprised deeply sampled blood TCRbeta repertoires from subjects exposed to, actively infected with, or recovered from COVID-19. A freely available public database, intended as a resource for researchers studying the immune response to SARS-CoV-2, is where the repertoires were released. Samples came from the ongoing ImmuneRACE study (first 160 participants) plus 1,254 subjects from 6 global collaborators. Nearly every sample came with metadata listing a de-identified subject ID, COVID-19 status, age in years and sex. Where available, HLA class I and class II types were taken from metadata supplied by the sample provider and were not determined by assay-based typing. What the authors observed across the whole study: How much clinical and demographic metadata was included differed by source and by participant, and the metadata was provided uncurated.

TCRbeta CDR3 regions were amplified from genomic DNA using the immunoSEQ Assay, a bias-controlled multiplex PCR. The study's own analysis went as follows. Nucleated cell counts per sample were estimated from amplification of reference gene primers within the assay. Sequence reads were collapsed and filtered to measure the absolute abundance of every unique TCRbeta CDR3 rearrangement. For each sample, productive Simpson clonality was calculated as the square root of Simpson's diversity index across productive rearrangements. TCRdb took over this immuneACCESS table, retaining in-frame rearrangements with V and J assigned. Such tables are incomplete; in checked studies, under half of the missing clones stem from an unresolved V gene, and the remainder is unexplained. From that table come the V and J calls and clone size; the DNA was used to work out D and trimming. The sample profile shows 150,000 to 200,000 clones; 80% to 85% of them were found once. Together, the top ten hold around 5% of the sample.

Enrolling through a virtual design, the prospective study's participants ranged in age from roughly 18 to 95 years and lived across some 23 United States geographic areas. Cohort assignment in the prospective study relied on participant-reported clinical history from a screening survey and a study questionnaire. Exposed participants had been in contact, within 2 weeks of entering the study, with a person who had a PCR-confirmed or clinician-diagnosed case of COVID-19. Mobile phlebotomists in the prospective study collected whole blood, serum and a nasopharyngeal or oropharyngeal swab from every participant. Additional blood draws and questionnaires over an approximately two-month period could optionally be provided by prospective study participants. Prospective study blood samples were shipped either frozen or at room temperature before DNA extraction. Based on the germline V gene, the CDR1 and CDR2 sequences are SGHRS and YFSETQ. Ends trimmed: V by 7 bases, J by 7 bases; bases unmatched to a gene: 3. Including the terminal cysteine and phenylalanine, the CDR3 comprises 12 residues. The CDR3 DNA has 36 bases and is translated from base 1.

Material for sequencing was PBMCs or T cells enriched from blood (not recorded which). The TCR originated in a man in his sixties or seventies who had been exposed to COVID-19. The sequence links TRBV5-1 to TRBJ1-2, and TRBD1 matches 11 of the central bases. The CDR3 here reads CASSGQGVGYTF. The DNA is TGCGCCAGCTCGGGACAGGGGGTTGGCTACACCTTC.